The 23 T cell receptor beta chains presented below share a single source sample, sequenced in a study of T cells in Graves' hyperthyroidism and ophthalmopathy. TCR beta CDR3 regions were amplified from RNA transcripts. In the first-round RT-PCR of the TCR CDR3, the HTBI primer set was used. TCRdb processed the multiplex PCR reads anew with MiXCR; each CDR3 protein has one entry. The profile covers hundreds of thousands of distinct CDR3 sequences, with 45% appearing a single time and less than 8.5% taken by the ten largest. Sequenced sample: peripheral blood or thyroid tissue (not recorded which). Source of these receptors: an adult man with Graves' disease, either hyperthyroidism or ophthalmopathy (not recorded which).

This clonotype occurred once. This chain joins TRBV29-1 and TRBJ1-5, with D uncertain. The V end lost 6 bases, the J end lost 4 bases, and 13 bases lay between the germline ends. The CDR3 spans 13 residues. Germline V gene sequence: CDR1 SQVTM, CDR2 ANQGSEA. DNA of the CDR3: TGCAGCGTACGGACTAGCGGGAATCAGCCCCAGCATTTT. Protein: CSVRTSGNQPQHF.

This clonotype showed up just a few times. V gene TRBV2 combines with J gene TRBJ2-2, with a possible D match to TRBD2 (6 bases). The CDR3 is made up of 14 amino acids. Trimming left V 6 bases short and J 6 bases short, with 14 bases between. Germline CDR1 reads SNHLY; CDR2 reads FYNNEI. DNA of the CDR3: TGTGCCAGCAGACCACTAGCTTCGGCCGGGGAGCTGTTTTTT. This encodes CASRPLASAGELFF.

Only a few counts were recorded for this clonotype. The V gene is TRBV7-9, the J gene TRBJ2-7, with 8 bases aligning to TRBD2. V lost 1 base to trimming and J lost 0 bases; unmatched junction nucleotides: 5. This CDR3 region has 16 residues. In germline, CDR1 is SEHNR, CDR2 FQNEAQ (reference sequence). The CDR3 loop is CASSLVGGTSSYEQYF. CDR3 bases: TGTGCCAGCAGCTTAGTAGGGGGGACTAGCTCCTACGAGCAGTACTTC.

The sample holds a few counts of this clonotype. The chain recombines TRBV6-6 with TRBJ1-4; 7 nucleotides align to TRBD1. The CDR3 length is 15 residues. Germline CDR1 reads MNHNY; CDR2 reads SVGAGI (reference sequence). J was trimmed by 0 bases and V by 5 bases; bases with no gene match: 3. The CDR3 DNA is TGTGCCAGCAGTCGGGACAGCTCAACTAATGAAAAACTGTTTTTT. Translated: CASSRDSSTNEKLFF.

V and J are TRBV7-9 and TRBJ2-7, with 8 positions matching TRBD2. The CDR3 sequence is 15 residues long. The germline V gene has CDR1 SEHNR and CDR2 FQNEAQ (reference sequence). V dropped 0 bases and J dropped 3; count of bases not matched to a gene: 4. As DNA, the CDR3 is TGTGCCAGCAGCTTAGCGGCCGGGGGGGACTACGAGCAGTACTTC. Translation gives CASSLAAGGDYEQYF.

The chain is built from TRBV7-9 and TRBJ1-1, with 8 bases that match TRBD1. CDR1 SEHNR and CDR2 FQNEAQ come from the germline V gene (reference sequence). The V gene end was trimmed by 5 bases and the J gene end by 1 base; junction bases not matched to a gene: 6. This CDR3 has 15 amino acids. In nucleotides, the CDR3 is TGTGCCAGCAGCGCCGAAACAGGGGGGAACACTGAAGCTTTCTTT. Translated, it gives CASSAETGGNTEAFF.

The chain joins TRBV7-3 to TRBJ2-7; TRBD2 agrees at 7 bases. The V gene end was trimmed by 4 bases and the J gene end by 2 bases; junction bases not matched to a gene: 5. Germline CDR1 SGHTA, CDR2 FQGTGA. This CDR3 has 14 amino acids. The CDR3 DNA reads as TGTGCCAGCAGCTCGCACGGGGGGACCTACGAGCAGTACTTC. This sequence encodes CASSSHGGTYEQYF.

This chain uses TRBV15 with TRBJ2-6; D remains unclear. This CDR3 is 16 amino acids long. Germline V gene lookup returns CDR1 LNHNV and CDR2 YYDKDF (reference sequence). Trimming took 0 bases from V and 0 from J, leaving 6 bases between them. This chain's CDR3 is CATSRDRNSGANVLTF. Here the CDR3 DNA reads TGTGCCACCAGCAGAGATCGCAACTCTGGGGCCAACGTCCTGACTTTC.

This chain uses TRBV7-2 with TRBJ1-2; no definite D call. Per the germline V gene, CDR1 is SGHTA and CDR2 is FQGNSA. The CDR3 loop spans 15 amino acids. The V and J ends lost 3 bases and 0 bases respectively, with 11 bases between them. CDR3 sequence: CASSLSPTSNYGYTF. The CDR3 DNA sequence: TGTGCCAGCAGCTTGAGTCCAACTTCTAACTATGGCTACACCTTC.

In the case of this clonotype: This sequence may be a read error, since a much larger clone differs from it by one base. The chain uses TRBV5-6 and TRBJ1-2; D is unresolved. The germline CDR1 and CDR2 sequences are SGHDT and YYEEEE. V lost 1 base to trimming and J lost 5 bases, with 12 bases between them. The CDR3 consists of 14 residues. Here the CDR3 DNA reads TGTGCCAGCAGCTTGTCGGCCGAGTGGTATGGCTACACCTTC. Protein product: CASSLSAEWYGYTF.

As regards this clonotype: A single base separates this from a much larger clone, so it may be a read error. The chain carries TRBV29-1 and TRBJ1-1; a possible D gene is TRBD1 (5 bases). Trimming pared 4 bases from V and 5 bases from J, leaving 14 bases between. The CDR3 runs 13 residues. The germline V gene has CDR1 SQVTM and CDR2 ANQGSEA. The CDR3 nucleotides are TGCAGCGTTGGGAAGGGGCTTAGAACTGAAGCTTTCTTT. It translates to CSVGKGLRTEAFF.

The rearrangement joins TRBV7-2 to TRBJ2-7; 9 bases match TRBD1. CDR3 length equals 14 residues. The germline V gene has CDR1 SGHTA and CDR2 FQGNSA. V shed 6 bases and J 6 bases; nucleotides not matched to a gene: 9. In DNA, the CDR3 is TGTGCCAGCAGTCGTACAGGGGGCCGGAGCGAGCAGTACTTC. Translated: CASSRTGGRSEQYF.

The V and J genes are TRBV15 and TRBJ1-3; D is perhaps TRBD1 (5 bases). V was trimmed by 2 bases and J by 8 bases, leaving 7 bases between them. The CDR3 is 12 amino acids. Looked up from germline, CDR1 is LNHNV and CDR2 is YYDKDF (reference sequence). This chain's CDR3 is CATSRQGDTIYF. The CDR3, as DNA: TGTGCCACCAGCAGACAGGGAGACACCATATATTTT.

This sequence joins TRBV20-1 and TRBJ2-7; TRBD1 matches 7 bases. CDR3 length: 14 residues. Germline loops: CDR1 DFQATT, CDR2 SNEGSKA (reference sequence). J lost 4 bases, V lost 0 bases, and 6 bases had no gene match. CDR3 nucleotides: TGCAGTGCTAGAGACCTAGACAGGGTATACGAGCAGTACTTC. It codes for CSARDLDRVYEQYF.

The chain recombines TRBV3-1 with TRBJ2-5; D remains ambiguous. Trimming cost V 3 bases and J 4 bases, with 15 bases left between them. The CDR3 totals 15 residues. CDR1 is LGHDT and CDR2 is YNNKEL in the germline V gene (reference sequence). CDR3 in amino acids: CASSQALRKGETQYF. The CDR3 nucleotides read TGTGCCAGCAGCCAGGCCCTGCGGAAGGGAGAGACCCAGTACTTC.

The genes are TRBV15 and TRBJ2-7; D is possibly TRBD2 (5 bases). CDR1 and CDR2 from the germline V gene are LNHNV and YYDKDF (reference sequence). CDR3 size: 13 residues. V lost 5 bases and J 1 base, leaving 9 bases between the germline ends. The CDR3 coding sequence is TGTGCCACCAGCTTGGGAGATTCCTACGAGCAGTACTTC. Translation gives CATSLGDSYEQYF.

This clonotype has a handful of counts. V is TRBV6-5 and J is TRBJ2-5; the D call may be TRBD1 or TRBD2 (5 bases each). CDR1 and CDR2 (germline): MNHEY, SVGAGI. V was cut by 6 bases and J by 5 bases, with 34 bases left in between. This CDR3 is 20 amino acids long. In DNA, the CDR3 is TGTGCCAGCAGCCAAGTGGGTCGTAGGGGCGAGGCGGAGACGGGGGAGACCCAGTACTTC. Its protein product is CASSQVGRRGEAETGETQYF.

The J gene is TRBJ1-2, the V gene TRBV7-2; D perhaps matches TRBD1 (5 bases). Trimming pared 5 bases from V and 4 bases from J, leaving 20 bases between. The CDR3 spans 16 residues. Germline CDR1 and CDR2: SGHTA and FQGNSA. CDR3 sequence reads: CASSEMTLRTPYGYTF. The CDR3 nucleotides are TGTGCCAGCAGCGAAATGACCCTAAGGACACCCTATGGCTACACCTTC.

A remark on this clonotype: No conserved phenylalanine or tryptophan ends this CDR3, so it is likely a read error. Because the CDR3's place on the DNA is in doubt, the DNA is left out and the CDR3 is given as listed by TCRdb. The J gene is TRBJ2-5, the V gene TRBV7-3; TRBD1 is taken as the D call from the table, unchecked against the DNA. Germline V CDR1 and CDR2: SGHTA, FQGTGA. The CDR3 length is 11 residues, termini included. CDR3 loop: CASSLMGVRTT.

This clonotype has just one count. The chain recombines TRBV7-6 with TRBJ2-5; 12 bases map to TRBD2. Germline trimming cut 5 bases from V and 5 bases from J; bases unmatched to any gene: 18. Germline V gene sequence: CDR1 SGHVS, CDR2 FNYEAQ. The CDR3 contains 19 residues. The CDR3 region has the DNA TGTGCCAGCAGCCAAGATACAGGGGCTAGCGGGAGGGCCACTGAGACCCAGTACTTC. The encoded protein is CASSQDTGASGRATETQYF.

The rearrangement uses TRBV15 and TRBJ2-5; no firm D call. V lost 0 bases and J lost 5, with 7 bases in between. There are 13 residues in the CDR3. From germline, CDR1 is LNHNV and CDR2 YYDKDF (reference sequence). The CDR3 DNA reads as TGTGCCACCAGCAGAGAGGGTTGGGAGACCCAGTACTTC. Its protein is CATSREGWETQYF.

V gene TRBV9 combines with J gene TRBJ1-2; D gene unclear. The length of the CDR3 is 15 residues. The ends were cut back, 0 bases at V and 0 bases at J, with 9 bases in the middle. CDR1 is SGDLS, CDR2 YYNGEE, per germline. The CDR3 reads CASSVDYRSNYGYTF. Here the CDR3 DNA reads TGTGCCAGCAGCGTAGATTACAGATCTAACTATGGCTACACCTTC.

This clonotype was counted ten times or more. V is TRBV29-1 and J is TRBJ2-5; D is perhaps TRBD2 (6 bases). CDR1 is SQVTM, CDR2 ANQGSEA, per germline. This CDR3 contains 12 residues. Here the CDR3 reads CAGRLKQETQYF. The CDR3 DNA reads TGCGCGGGAAGACTTAAGCAAGAGACCCAGTACTTC.